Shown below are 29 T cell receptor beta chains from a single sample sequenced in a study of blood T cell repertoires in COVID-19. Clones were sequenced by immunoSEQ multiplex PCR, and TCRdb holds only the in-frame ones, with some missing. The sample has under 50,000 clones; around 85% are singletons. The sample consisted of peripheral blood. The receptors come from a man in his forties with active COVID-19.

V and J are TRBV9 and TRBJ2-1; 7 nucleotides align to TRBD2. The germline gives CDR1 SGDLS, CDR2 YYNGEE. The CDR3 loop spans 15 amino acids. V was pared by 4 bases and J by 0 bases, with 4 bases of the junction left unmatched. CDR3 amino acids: CASSPRGSSYNEQFF. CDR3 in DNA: TGTGCCAGCAGCCCACGCGGGAGCTCCTACAATGAGCAGTTCTTC.

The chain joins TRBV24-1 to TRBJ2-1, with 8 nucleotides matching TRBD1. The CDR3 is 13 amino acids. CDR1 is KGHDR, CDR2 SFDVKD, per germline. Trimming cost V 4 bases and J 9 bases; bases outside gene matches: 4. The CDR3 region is CATSERQGFEQFF. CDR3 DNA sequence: TGTGCCACCAGTGAACGACAGGGGTTTGAGCAGTTCTTC.

The CDR3 protein is CASSTGHLNTEAFF. CDR3 DNA: TGTGCCAGTAGTACGGGACACCTGAACACTGAAGCTTTCTTT. The chain recombines TRBV19 with TRBJ1-1; D possibly corresponds to TRBD1 (6 bases). This CDR3 is built from 14 residues. V lost 4 bases and J lost 0, with 9 bases in between. CDR1 is LNHDA, CDR2 SQIVND, per germline (reference sequence).

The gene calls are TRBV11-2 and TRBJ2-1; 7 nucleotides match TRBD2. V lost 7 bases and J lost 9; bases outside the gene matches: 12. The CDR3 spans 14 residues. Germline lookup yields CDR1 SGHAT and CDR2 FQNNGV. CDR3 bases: TGTGCCAGCAAATGGGGCGGGAGTTCGGGTGAGCAGTTCTTC. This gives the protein CASKWGGSSGEQFF.

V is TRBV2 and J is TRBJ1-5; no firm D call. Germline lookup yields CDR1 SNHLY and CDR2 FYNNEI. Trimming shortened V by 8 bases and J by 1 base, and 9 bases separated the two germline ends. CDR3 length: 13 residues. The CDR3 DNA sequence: TGTGCCAGCGGCGGTTGGAGCAATCAGCCCCAGCATTTT. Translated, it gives CASGGWSNQPQHF.

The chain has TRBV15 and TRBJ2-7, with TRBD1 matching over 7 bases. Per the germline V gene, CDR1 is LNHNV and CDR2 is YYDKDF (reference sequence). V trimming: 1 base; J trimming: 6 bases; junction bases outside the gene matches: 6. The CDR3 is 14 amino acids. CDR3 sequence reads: CATSRARTGFEQYF. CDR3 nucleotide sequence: TGTGCCACCAGCAGAGCCCGGACAGGTTTCGAGCAGTACTTC.

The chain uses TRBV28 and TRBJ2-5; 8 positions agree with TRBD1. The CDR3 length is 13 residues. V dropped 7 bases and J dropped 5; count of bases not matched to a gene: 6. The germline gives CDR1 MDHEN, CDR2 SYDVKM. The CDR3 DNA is TGTGCCAGCATCCGACAGGGGCAGGAGACCCAGTACTTC. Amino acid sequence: CASIRQGQETQYF.

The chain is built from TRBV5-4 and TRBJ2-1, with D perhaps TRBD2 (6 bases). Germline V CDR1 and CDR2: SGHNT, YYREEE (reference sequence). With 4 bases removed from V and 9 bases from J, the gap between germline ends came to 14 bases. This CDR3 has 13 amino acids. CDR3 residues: CASSPSGEVEQFF. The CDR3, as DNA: TGTGCCAGCAGCCCATCGGGAGAAGTTGAGCAGTTCTTC.

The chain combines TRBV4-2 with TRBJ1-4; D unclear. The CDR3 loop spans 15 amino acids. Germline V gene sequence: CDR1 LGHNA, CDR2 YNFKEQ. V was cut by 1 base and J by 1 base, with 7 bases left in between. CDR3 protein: CASSQGARTNEKLFF. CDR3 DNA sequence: TGTGCCAGCAGCCAAGGGGCGCGAACTAATGAAAAACTGTTTTTT.

CDR3: CASQDRVNEQYF. Written as DNA, the CDR3 is TGTGCCAGCCAGGACAGGGTGAACGAGCAGTACTTC. The chain links TRBV6-5 to TRBJ2-7; 8 nucleotides match TRBD1. Per germline, CDR1 MNHEY and CDR2 SVGAGI. The V and J ends lost 8 bases and 5 bases, in that order; junction bases with no gene match: 5. The CDR3 spans 12 residues.

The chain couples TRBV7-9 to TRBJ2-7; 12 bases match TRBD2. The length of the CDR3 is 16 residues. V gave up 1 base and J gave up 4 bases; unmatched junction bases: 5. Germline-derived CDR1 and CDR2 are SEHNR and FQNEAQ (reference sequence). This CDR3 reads CASSLEPSGRDYEQYF. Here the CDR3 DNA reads TGTGCCAGCAGCTTAGAACCTAGCGGGAGGGATTACGAGCAGTACTTC. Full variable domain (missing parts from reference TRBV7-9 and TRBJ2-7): DTGVSQNPRHKITKRGQNVTFRCDPISEHNRLYWYRQTLGQGPEFLTYFQNEAQLEKSRLLSDRFSAERPKGSFSTLEIQRTEQGDSAMYLCASSLEPSGRDYEQYFGPGTRLTVT.

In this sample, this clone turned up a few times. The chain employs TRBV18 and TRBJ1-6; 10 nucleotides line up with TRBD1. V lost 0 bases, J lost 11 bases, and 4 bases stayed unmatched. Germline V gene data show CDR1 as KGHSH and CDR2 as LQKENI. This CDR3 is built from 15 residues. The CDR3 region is CASSPPGQGPPPLHF. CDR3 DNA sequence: TGTGCCAGCTCACCACCGGGACAGGGGCCACCACCCCTCCACTTT. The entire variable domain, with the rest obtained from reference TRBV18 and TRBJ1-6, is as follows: NAGVMQNPRHLVRRRGQEARLRCSPMKGHSHVYWYRQLPEEGLKFMVYLQKENIIDESGMPKERFSAEFPKEGPSILRIQQVVRGDSAAYFCASSPPGQGPPPLHFGNGTRLTVT.

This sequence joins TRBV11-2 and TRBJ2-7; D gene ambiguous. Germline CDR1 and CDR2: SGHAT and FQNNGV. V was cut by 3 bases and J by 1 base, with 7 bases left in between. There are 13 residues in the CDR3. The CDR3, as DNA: TGTGCCAGCAGCTTTCCGGAGTCCTACGAGCAGTACTTC. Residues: CASSFPESYEQYF.

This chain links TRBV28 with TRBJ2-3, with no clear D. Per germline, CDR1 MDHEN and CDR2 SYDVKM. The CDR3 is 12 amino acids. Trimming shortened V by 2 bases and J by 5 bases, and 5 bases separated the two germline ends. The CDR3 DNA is TGTGCCAGCAGTTTAGAGGTAGATACGCAGTATTTT. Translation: CASSLEVDTQYF.

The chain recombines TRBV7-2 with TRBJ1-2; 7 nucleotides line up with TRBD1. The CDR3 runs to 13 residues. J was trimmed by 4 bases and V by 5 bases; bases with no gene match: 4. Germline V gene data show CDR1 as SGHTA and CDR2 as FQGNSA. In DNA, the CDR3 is TGTGCCAGCAGCCGGGACAGATCCTATGGCTACACCTTC. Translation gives CASSRDRSYGYTF. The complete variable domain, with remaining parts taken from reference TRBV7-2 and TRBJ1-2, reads GAGVSQSPSNKVTEKGKDVELRCDPISGHTALYWYRQSLGQGLEFLIYFQGNSAPDKSGLPSDRFSAERTGGSVSTLTIQRTQQEDSAVYLCASSRDRSYGYTFGSGTRLTVV.

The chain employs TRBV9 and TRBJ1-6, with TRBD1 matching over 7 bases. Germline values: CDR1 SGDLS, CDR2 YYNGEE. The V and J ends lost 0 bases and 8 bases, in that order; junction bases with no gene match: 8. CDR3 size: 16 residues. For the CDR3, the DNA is TGTGCCAGCAGCGTAGGAGGGAACAGGGGAGATTCACCCCTCCACTTT. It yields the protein CASSVGGNRGDSPLHF.

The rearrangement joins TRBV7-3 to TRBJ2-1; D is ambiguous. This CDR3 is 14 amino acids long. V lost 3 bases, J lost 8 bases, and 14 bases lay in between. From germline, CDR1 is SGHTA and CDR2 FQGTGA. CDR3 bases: TGTGCCAGCAGCTTGGGCTCCTTAGGCGATGAGCAGTTCTTC. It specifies CASSLGSLGDEQFF.

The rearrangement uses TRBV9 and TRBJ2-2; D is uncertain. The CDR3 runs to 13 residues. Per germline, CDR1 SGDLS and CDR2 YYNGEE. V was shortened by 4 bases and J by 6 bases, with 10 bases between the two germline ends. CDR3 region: CASSSAQPGELFF. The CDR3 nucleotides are TGTGCCAGCAGCTCCGCACAGCCCGGGGAGCTGTTTTTT.

In nucleotides, the CDR3 is TGTGCCAGCTCACCTGGGGCGAACACTGAAGCTTTCTTT. Protein sequence: CASSPGANTEAFF. V gene TRBV18 combines with J gene TRBJ1-1, with D maybe TRBD1 (5 bases). The length of the CDR3 is 13 residues. V was clipped by 3 bases and J by 1 base, with 6 bases between them. Looked up from germline, CDR1 is KGHSH and CDR2 is LQKENI.

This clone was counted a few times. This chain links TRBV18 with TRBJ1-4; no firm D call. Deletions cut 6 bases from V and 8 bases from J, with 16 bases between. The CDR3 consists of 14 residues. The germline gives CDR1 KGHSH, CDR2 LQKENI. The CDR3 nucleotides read TGTGCCAGCTCGCAGACCCAGGAGGACGAAAAACTGTTTTTT. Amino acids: CASSQTQEDEKLFF.

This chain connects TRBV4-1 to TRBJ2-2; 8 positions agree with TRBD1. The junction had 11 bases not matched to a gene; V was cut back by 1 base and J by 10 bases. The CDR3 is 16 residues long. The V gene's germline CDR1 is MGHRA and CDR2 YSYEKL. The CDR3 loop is CASSQVPGGRGEELFF. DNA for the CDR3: TGCGCCAGCAGCCAAGTACCAGGGGGCCGAGGCGAGGAGCTGTTTTTT.

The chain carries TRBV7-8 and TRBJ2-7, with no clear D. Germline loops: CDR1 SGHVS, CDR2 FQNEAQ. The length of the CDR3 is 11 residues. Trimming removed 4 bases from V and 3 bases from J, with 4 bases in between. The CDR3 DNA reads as TGTGCCAGCAGCTCCGTCTACGAGCAGTACTTC. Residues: CASSSVYEQYF.

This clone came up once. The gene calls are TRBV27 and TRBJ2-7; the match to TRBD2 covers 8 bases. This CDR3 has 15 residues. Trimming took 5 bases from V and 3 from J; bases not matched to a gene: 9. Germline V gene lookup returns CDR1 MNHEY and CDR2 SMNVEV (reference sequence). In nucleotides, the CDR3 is TGTGCCAGCAGTCCAAGAAGCGGGAGAGTCTACGAGCAGTACTTC. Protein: CASSPRSGRVYEQYF.

The DNA of the CDR3 is TGTGCCTGGGGGGGAAAAGGACAGCGTAATCAGCCCCAGCATTTT. This translates into CAWGGKGQRNQPQHF. The V call is TRBV30, the J call TRBJ1-5; a weak D match, TRBD1 (6 bases). The CDR3 is 15 residues long. Trimming pared 5 bases from V and 4 bases from J, leaving 18 bases between. Germline CDR1 reads GTSNPN; CDR2 reads SVGIG (reference sequence).

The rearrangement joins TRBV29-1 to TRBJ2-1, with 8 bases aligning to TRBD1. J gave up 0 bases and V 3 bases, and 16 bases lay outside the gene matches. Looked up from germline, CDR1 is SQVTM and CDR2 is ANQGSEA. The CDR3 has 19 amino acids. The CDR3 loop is CSVERSGTGRSSSYNEQFF. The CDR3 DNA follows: TGCAGCGTTGAGCGATCCGGGACAGGACGATCGAGCTCCTACAATGAGCAGTTCTTC.

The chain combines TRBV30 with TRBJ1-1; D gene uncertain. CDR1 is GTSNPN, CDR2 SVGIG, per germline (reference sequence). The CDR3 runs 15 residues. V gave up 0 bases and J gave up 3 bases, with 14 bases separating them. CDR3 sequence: CAWSVAGLGDTEAFF. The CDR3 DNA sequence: TGTGCCTGGAGTGTAGCGGGCCTCGGGGACACTGAAGCTTTCTTT.

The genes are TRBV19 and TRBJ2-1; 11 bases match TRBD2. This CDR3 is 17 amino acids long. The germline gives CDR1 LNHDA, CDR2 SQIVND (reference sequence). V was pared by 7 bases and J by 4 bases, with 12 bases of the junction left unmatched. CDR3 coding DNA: TGTGCCAGTACCCAGGAACCCGGGACTAGCGGTTACAATGAGCAGTTCTTC. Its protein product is CASTQEPGTSGYNEQFF.

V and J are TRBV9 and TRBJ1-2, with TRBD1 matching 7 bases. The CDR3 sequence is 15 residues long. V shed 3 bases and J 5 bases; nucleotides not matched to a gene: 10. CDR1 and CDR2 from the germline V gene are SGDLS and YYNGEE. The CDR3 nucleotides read TGTGCCAGCAGCGGGAGGACAGGCGTGGGGTATGGCTACACCTTC. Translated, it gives CASSGRTGVGYGYTF.

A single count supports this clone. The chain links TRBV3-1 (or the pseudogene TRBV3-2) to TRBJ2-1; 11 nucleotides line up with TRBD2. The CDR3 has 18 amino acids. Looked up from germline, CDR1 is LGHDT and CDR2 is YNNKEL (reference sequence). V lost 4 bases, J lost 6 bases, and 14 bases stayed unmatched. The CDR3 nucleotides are TGTGCCAGCAGCCTCCTACTAGCGGGAGATGGTCCCTTCAATGAGCAGTTCTTC. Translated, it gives CASSLLLAGDGPFNEQFF.